This TCR beta chain was captured in a study of T cell responses to AZD1222 COVID-19 vaccine. Sequencing was performed with immunoSEQ multiplex PCR; in TCRdb, only in-frame clones are kept and a portion is missing. This sample yields some 50,000 clones, of which around 91% are seen a single time; roughly 5.2% belongs to the top ten. Per germline, CDR1 SGHDN and CDR2 FVKESK. Between the trimmed V and J ends, which lost 1 base and 7 bases, there was a span of 11 bases. CDR3 length: 13 residues. Material: peripheral blood, obtained 28 days after the second AZD1222 dose. This receptor was obtained from an adult who received the AZD1222 COVID-19 vaccine. The gene calls are TRBV14 and TRBJ2-7; D possibly corresponds to TRBD2 (5 bases). CDR3 nucleotide sequence: TGTGCCAGCAGCCAAGTGCGGGTCGGGGAGCAGTACTTC. Translated, it gives CASSQVRVGEQYF.